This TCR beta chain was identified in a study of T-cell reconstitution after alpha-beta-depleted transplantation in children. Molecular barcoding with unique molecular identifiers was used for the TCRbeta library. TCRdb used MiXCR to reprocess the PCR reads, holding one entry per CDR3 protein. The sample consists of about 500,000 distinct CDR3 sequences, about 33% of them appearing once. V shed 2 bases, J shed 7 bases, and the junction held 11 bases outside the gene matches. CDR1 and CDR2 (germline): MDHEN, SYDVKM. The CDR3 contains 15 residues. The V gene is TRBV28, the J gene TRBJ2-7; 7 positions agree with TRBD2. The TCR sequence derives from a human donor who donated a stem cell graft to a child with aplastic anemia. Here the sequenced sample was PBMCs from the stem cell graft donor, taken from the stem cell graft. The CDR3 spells CASSLGVAGLLEQYF. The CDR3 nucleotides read TGTGCCAGCAGTTTAGGGGTAGCGGGTCTCCTAGAGCAGTACTTC.